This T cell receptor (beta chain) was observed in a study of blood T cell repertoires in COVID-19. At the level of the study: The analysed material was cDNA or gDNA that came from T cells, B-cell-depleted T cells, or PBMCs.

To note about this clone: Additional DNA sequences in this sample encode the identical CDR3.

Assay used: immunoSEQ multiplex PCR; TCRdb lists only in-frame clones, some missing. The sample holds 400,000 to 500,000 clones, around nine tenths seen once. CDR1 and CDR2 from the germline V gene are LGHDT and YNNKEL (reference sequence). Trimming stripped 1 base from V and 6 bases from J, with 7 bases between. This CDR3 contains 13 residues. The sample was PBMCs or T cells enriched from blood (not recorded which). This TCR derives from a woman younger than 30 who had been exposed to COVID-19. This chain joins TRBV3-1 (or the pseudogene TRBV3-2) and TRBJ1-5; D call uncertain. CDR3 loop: CASSQGGGQPQHF. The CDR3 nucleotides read TGTGCCAGCAGCCAAGGAGGCGGTCAGCCCCAGCATTTT.